This is a list of T cell receptor beta chains from one sample in a study of T cell repertoires in cytomegalovirus infection. TCRdb passed the reads through MiXCR, listing each CDR3 protein once. This table has around 300,000 distinct CDR3 sequences, 8% to 9.5% appearing once. The specimen sequenced was PBMCs. These TCRs come from a human donor in good health (CMV status not recorded). Some clones in this sample may be carry-over from other donors' samples. CDR3s include the opening cysteine and the closing phenylalanine or tryptophan. The D gene is left open where the match is weak. Clone sizes are given selectively: once, few, many, or a class where the clone is expanded.

many	TRBV6-2/TRBV6-3	TRBJ1-1	16	TRBD1	CASSYDRQGSNTEAFF	TGTGCCAGCAGTTACGACCGACAGGGGTCGAACACTGAAGCTTTCTTT
-	TRBV11-1	TRBJ2-2	13	-	CASSFPLTRELFF	TGTGCCAGCAGCTTCCCACTAACCAGGGAGCTGTTTTTT
few	TRBV19	TRBJ2-3	16	TRBD1	CASSIGTGFNTDTQYF	TGTGCCAGTAGTATTGGGACAGGGTTTAACACAGATACGCAGTATTTT
many	TRBV7-2	TRBJ2-2	13	-	CASSPGTWGELFF	TGTGCCAGCAGCCCAGGGACCTGGGGGGAGCTGTTTTTT
many	TRBV7-2	TRBJ1-6	12	-	CASSLLNSPLHF	TGTGCCAGCAGCTTACTAAATTCACCCCTCCACTTT
-	TRBV19	TRBJ2-1	18	-	CASSWPSGAKNSYNEQFF	TGTGCCAGTAGTTGGCCGTCCGGGGCTAAAAACTCCTACAATGAGCAGTTCTTC
many	TRBV7-6	TRBJ1-5	15	TRBD1	CASSPMGQGTEPQHF	TGTGCCAGCAGCCCAATGGGACAGGGTACCGAGCCCCAGCATTTT
few	TRBV4-2	TRBJ1-2	15	-	CASSQAEGSDGGYTF	TGTGCCAGCAGCCAAGCGGAAGGCTCTGATGGAGGCTACACCTTC
-	TRBV7-6	TRBJ2-7	16	-	CASSLAPPDSIHEQYF	TGTGCCAGCAGCTTAGCGCCCCCGGACAGTATCCACGAGCAGTACTTC
many	TRBV7-3	TRBJ2-3	13	-	CASSFHFADTQYF	TGTGCCAGCAGCTTTCATTTTGCAGATACGCAGTATTTT
many	TRBV7-4	TRBJ1-2	11	-	CASSLDFGYTF	TGTGCCAGCAGCCTAGATTTTGGCTACACCTTC
many	TRBV7-9	TRBJ2-1	14	-	CASSLAQGGNEQFF	TGTGCCAGCAGCTTAGCACAGGGTGGCAATGAGCAGTTCTTC
-	TRBV4-1	TRBJ1-2	15	TRBD1	CASSRLTGLEHGYTF	TGCGCCAGCAGCCGCCTGACAGGGTTGGAGCATGGCTACACCTTC
few	TRBV5-5	TRBJ1-2	17	TRBD1	CASSFPTDRGNPYGYTF	TGTGCCAGCAGCTTCCCAACGGACAGGGGGAACCCCTATGGCTACACCTTC
-	TRBV12-3/TRBV12-4	TRBJ2-1	17	TRBD2	CASSRTSGWSSYNEQFF	TGTGCCAGCAGTCGGACTAGCGGCTGGAGCTCCTACAATGAGCAGTTCTTC
many	TRBV7-6	TRBJ2-5	17	-	CASSRGMERQSTETQYF	TGTGCCAGCAGCCGTGGTATGGAGCGGCAGTCGACGGAGACCCAGTACTTC
-	TRBV20-1	TRBJ2-3	18	-	CSARDPSRDWDDTDTQYF	TGCAGTGCTAGAGATCCCTCCCGGGATTGGGATGACACAGATACGCAGTATTTT
many	TRBV7-2	TRBJ2-5	16	TRBD2	CASTQRQLAGVETQYF	TGTGCCAGCACCCAAAGGCAGCTAGCGGGAGTGGAGACCCAGTACTTC
-	TRBV11-2	TRBJ2-1	13	-	CASSANRVNEQFF	TGTGCCAGCAGCGCCAACAGGGTCAATGAGCAGTTCTTC
few	TRBV7-6	TRBJ2-1	16	-	CASSLKIGGGVFRQFF	TGTGCCAGCAGCTTAAAAATAGGCGGAGGGGTGTTTAGGCAGTTCTTC
many	TRBV7-2	TRBJ2-5	14	-	CASSLSPTVETQYF	TGTGCCAGCAGCTTAAGCCCGACCGTGGAGACCCAGTACTTC
few	TRBV6-2/TRBV6-3	TRBJ2-1	13	TRBD2	CANTLRESNEQFF	TGTGCCAACACCTTGCGGGAGAGCAATGAGCAGTTCTTC
-	TRBV28	TRBJ2-4	12	-	CASSPGGNIQYF	TGTGCCAGCAGCCCAGGAGGGAACATTCAGTACTTC
-	TRBV20-1	TRBJ2-3	15	-	CSASNHAGSTDTQYF	TGCAGTGCTTCCAACCATGCGGGGTCCACAGATACGCAGTATTTT
few	TRBV20-1	TRBJ1-2	13	TRBD1	CSASPDRVSGYTF	TGCAGTGCCTCACCCGACAGGGTTAGTGGCTACACCTTC
many	TRBV7-2	TRBJ2-2	15	TRBD2	CASSSYGGAAGELFF	TGTGCCAGCAGTTCCTACGGGGGGGCTGCCGGGGAGCTGTTTTTT
many	TRBV20-1	TRBJ2-1	16	TRBD2	CSARPLAGVKYNEQFF	TGCAGTGCTAGACCCCTAGCGGGAGTGAAATACAATGAGCAGTTCTTC
few	TRBV12-3/TRBV12-4	TRBJ1-1	16	TRBD1	CASSSGQASMNTEAFF	TGTGCCAGCAGTTCCGGACAGGCTTCCATGAACACTGAAGCTTTCTTT
few	TRBV9	TRBJ2-1	16	TRBD2	CASSVDLAGFGNEQFF	TGTGCCAGCAGCGTAGATCTAGCGGGATTTGGGAATGAGCAGTTCTTC
-	TRBV9	TRBJ1-1	14	-	CASSVVREGTEAFF	TGTGCCAGCAGCGTAGTTCGGGAGGGCACTGAAGCTTTCTTT
many	TRBV19	TRBJ1-2	15	-	CASSQQDPANYGYTF	TGTGCCAGTAGCCAACAGGATCCTGCTAACTATGGCTACACCTTC
-	TRBV12-3/TRBV12-4	TRBJ1-2	12	-	CASTSGGYGYTF	TGTGCCAGCACCTCTGGCGGCTATGGCTACACCTTC
many	TRBV20-1	TRBJ1-1	13	-	CSAPSSGYTEAFF	TGCAGTGCTCCCAGTTCGGGGTACACTGAAGCTTTCTTT
many	TRBV7-2	TRBJ2-2	18	-	CASSLRGQRGLFPGELFF	TGTGCCAGCAGCCTTCGGGGACAGCGGGGGCTATTTCCTGGGGAGCTGTTTTTT
many	TRBV7-6	TRBJ1-1	16	TRBD1	CASSLPRQGLDTEAFF	TGTGCCAGCAGCTTACCAAGACAGGGGTTGGACACTGAAGCTTTCTTT